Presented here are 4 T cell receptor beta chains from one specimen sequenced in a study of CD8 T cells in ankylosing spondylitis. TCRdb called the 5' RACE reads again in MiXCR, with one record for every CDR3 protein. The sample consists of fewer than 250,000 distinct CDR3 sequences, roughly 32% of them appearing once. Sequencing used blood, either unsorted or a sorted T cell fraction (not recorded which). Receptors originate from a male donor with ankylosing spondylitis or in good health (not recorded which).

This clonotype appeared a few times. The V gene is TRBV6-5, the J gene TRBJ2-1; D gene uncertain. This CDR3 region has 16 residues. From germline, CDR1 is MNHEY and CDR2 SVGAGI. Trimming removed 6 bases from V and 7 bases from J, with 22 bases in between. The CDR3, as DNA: TGTGCCAGCAGCTACACCCCTGGCTCTTTTGGGAATGAGCAGTTCTTC. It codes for CASSYTPGSFGNEQFF.

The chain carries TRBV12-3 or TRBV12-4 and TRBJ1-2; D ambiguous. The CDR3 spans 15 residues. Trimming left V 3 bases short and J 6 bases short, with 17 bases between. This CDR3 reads CASSLRLGSPNGYTF. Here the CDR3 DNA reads TGTGCCAGCAGTTTGAGGTTGGGCAGCCCGAATGGCTACACCTTC.

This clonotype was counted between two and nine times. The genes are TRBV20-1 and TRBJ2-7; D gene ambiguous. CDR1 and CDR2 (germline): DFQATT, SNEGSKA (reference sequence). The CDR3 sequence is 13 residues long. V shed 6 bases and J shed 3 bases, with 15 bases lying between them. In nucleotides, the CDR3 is TGCAGTGCCCGGAGCGCCCTCTTCTACGAGCAGTACTTC. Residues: CSARSALFYEQYF.

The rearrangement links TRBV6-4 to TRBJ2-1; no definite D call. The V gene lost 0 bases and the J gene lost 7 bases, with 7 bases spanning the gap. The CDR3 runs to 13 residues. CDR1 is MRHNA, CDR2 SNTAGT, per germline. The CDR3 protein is CASSDSQNNEQFF. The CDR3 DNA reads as TGTGCCAGCAGTGACTCCCAGAATAATGAGCAGTTCTTC.